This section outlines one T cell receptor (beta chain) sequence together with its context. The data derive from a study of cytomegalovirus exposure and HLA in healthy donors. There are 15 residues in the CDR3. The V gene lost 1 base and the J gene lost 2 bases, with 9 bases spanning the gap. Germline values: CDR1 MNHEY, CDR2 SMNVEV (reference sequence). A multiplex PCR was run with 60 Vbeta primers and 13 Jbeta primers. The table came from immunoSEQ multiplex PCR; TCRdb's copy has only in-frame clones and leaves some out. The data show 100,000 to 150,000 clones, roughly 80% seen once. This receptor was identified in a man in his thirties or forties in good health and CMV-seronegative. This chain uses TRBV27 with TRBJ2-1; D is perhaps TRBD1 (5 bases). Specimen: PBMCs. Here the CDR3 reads CASSLWPRAYNEQFF. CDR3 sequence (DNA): TGTGCCAGCAGTTTATGGCCCAGGGCCTACAATGAGCAGTTCTTC.